This T cell receptor beta chain appears in the sequencing data of a study of blood T cell repertoires in COVID-19 (TCRdb year 2020). Looking at the study overall: Collaborator samples came from the United States, Italy and Spain and covered acute and convalescent phases of COVID-19. Subjects who had been exposed to COVID-19, were actively infected with it, or had recovered from it provided the deeply sampled blood TCRbeta repertoires that made up the dataset. A de-identified subject ID, COVID-19 status, age in years and sex were almost always included in the sample metadata. The prospective study material was composed of cDNA or gDNA derived from T cells, B-cell-depleted T cells, or PBMCs. Where available, HLA class I and class II types were obtained from metadata supplied by the sample provider rather than from assay-based typing. The repertoires were released in a freely available public database meant as a resource for research on the immune response to SARS-CoV-2. The samples were drawn from two sources: the first 160 participants of the ongoing ImmuneRACE study, and 1,200 or so subjects contributed by 6 global collaborators. General study outcomes and caveats: Clinical and demographic metadata were provided uncurated, with the amount varying by source and participant.

About this clone itself: Its antigen has not been determined. There are no base qualities to consult, and no much larger clone falls within one base.

One collaborating source in Seattle enrolled patients while the patients were actively infected and followed the patients over time throughout the course of disease. Whole blood was collected in K2EDTA tubes by collaborating institutions according to the institutions' own protocols. For TCRbeta analysis, collaborators shipped samples as frozen whole blood, isolated PBMCs, or DNA extracted from either of those sample types. V is cut back by 0 bases and J by 7 bases, with 6 bases in the junction unmatched. Measured from the cysteine to the phenylalanine, the CDR3 is 15 residues long. Only CDR3 DNA is held: 45 bases, read in frame from base 1. Sequences LNHDA (CDR1) and SQIVND (CDR2) are obtained from the germline V gene (reference sequence). The immunoSEQ Assay, a bias-controlled multiplex PCR, was used to amplify TCRbeta CDR3 regions from genomic DNA. As for the original processing: The number of nucleated cells in each sample was estimated from the amplification of reference gene primers within the assay. Sequence reads were collapsed and filtered to measure the absolute abundance of every unique TCRbeta CDR3 rearrangement. For each sample, productive Simpson clonality was calculated by taking the square root of Simpson's diversity index across productive rearrangements. In TCRdb, the immuneACCESS table is reduced to in-frame sequences with V and J assigned. These tables do not hold every clone; where another copy was compared, an unresolved V gene accounts for under half, and the others remain unexplained. V and J calls and clone size are given by that table; D and trimming were obtained from the DNA. This sample lists roughly 180,000 clones; about 81% were detected once. The ten most abundant clones make up around 11% of the sample.

The receptor's source is an elderly woman with COVID-19, enrolled during active disease. The sequencing sample was made of peripheral blood. This sequence uses TRBV19 and TRBJ2-1; a stretch of 7 junction bases matches TRBD2. The CDR3 protein: CASSIDRNSGNEQFF. The nucleotide sequence reads TGTGCCAGTAGTATAGATCGGAATAGCGGGAATGAGCAGTTCTTC.